The 8 T cell receptor beta chains below were found in one sample sequenced in a study of T-cell memory formation after mild COVID-19. One entry per CDR3 protein, called by TCRdb with MiXCR from the 5' RACE reads. Of about 430,000 distinct CDR3 sequences in the sample, roughly 24% were seen once. The sequencing sample was made of PBMCs or a T cell subset sorted from them (not recorded which). The receptors stem from an adult woman who had mild COVID-19 (a few samples of this study predate the infection). Cell type and time point are not known.

This clonotype was observed a handful of times. The J gene is TRBJ2-6, the V gene TRBV15; the match to TRBD2 covers 10 bases. Germline CDR1 reads LNHNV; CDR2 reads YYDKDF (reference sequence). This CDR3 is built from 16 residues. J was trimmed by 1 base and V by 8 bases; bases with no gene match: 5. The CDR3 loop is CATSSGGASGANVLTF. CDR3 nucleotides: TGTGCCACCTCCAGCGGGGGGGCATCTGGGGCCAACGTCCTGACTTTC.

Only a few counts were recorded for this clonotype. CDR3 sequence reads: CASSGLREQGNGYTF. The CDR3 DNA sequence: TGTGCCAGCAGTGGCCTGAGGGAACAGGGGAATGGCTACACCTTC. V is TRBV6-5 and J is TRBJ1-2, with 7 bases fitting TRBD1. The CDR3 is 15 amino acids. The trim removed 5 bases at V and 6 bases at J, leaving 12 bases unmatched. Germline lookup yields CDR1 MNHEY and CDR2 SVGAGI.

The V call is TRBV12-3 or TRBV12-4, the J call TRBJ1-1; TRBD1 might be the D (6 bases). The CDR3 is made up of 15 amino acids. V lost 7 bases to trimming and J lost 2 bases, with 17 bases between them. The CDR3 DNA sequence: TGTGCCAGCATATCGGGACAAGGGCTAAACACTGAAGCTTTCTTT. Amino acid sequence: CASISGQGLNTEAFF.

The chain joins TRBV20-1 to TRBJ2-7; 13 bases line up with TRBD2. This CDR3 spans 13 amino acids. J lost 9 bases, V lost 6 bases, and 8 bases had no gene match. The germline V gene has CDR1 DFQATT and CDR2 SNEGSKA (reference sequence). The CDR3 DNA is TGCAGTGCAGTACTAGCGGGAGGGCCGGTGCAGTACTTC. Amino acid sequence: CSAVLAGGPVQYF.

This rearrangement joins TRBV29-1 to TRBJ2-7; D tentatively fits TRBD1 or TRBD2 (5 bases each). V shed 4 bases and J shed 6 bases, with 22 bases lying between them. This CDR3 has 15 residues. The germline V gene encodes CDR1 SQVTM and CDR2 ANQGSEA. The CDR3 here is CSVAGTGTASSEQYF. CDR3 sequence (DNA): TGCAGCGTTGCTGGGACGGGGACCGCAAGCTCCGAGCAGTACTTC.

This clonotype was counted only a few times. The chain couples TRBV27 to TRBJ1-5, with D perhaps matching TRBD1 (6 bases). The CDR3 is made up of 15 amino acids. Between the trimmed V and J ends, which lost 3 bases and 3 bases, there was a span of 12 bases. CDR1 and CDR2 from the germline V gene are MNHEY and SMNVEV (reference sequence). The CDR3 DNA reads as TGTGCCAGCAGTTTCGGGGGGGCTTTCAATCAGCCCCAGCATTTT. This sequence encodes CASSFGGAFNQPQHF.

There are a few counts of this clonotype. The V call is TRBV5-6, the J call TRBJ2-3, with TRBD1 identical over 8 bases. Germline V gene data show CDR1 as SGHDT and CDR2 as YYEEEE. The CDR3 length is 15 residues. Germline trimming cut 0 bases from V and 9 bases from J; bases unmatched to any gene: 9. As DNA, the CDR3 is TGTGCCAGCAGCTTGGGCCAGGGGGCCCCTGAGACGCAGTATTTT. Translating gives CASSLGQGAPETQYF.

The sample holds a few counts of this clonotype. The chain has TRBV20-1 and TRBJ2-1; 11 positions agree with TRBD1. The V and J ends lost 5 bases and 9 bases, in that order; junction bases with no gene match: 9. The germline V gene encodes CDR1 DFQATT and CDR2 SNEGSKA (reference sequence). CDR3 length: 14 amino acids. The CDR3 loop is CSAAHGQGAGEQFF. The CDR3, as DNA: TGCAGTGCTGCCCACGGACAGGGGGCCGGTGAGCAGTTCTTC.